The 7 T cell receptor beta chains in this list originate from one sample, sequenced in a study of shared clonotypes between healthy human individuals. Measured with immunoSEQ multiplex PCR; TCRdb has only the in-frame clones, and not every one. The repertoire consists of a few hundred thousand clones, with over 75% occurring once and the leading ten covering around 15%. Sequencing was carried out using memory CD8+ T cells sorted from blood. Subset defined: CD45RO+ cells pooled with CCR7-negative TemRA cells. The receptor set was obtained from a man between 18 and 29 years old in good health.

This clone was detected once. The chain recombines TRBV10-2 with TRBJ2-7; 10 bases match TRBD2. Per the germline V gene, CDR1 is WSHSY and CDR2 is SAAADI. Trimming removed 10 bases from V and 0 bases from J; junction bases left unmatched: 12. The CDR3 spans 16 residues. CDR3 in DNA: TGCGCCACCACCAGTCCCCCTAGCGGGGGCTCCTACGAGCAGTACTTC. The encoded protein is CATTSPPSGGSYEQYF.

The V call is TRBV9, the J call TRBJ2-2, with 8 bases aligning to TRBD1. The CDR3 consists of 15 residues. V dropped 3 bases and J dropped 7; count of bases not matched to a gene: 8. Germline V lookup: CDR1 SGDLS, CDR2 YYNGEE. The CDR3 loop reads CASSAGTGGNGELFF. For the CDR3, the DNA is TGTGCCAGCAGCGCGGGGACAGGCGGCAACGGGGAGCTGTTTTTT.

The chain combines TRBV7-9 with TRBJ2-2, with 7 bases matching TRBD2. The CDR3 has 17 residues. V was pared by 6 bases and J by 6 bases, with 16 bases of the junction left unmatched. Looked up from germline, CDR1 is SEHNR and CDR2 is FQNEAQ (reference sequence). The CDR3, as DNA: TGTGCCAGCAGTCTAGGATGGGCTAGCGGCATCGCCGGGGAGCTGTTTTTT. Protein: CASSLGWASGIAGELFF.

This chain links TRBV4-3 with TRBJ2-1; 14 nucleotides agree with TRBD2. From germline, CDR1 is LGHNA and CDR2 YSLEER. This CDR3 is 22 amino acids long. V gave up 4 bases and J gave up 1 base; unmatched junction bases: 18. CDR3 bases: TGCGCCAGCAGCCCAGGGACTAGCGGGAGTAATACCCCCCCTGAGTCCTACAATGAGCAGTTCTTC. It translates to CASSPGTSGSNTPPESYNEQFF.

This clone was seen only once. The rearrangement uses TRBV30 and TRBJ1-5; D might be TRBD1 (5 bases). The CDR3 runs 15 residues. Trimming left V 0 bases short and J 5 bases short, with 14 bases between. Germline lookup yields CDR1 GTSNPN and CDR2 SVGIG (reference sequence). In DNA, the CDR3 is TGTGCCTGGAGTGTACTTTCAGGGCCCCATCAGCCCCAGCATTTT. Translated, it gives CAWSVLSGPHQPQHF.

This chain uses TRBV2 with TRBJ1-5, with a possible D match to TRBD1 (5 bases). The CDR3 consists of 15 residues. The germline V gene encodes CDR1 SNHLY and CDR2 FYNNEI. V was cut by 6 bases and J by 2 bases, with 14 bases left in between. The CDR3 is CASRPQGGGNQPQHF. The CDR3 DNA follows: TGTGCCAGCAGACCCCAGGGAGGAGGCAATCAGCCCCAGCATTTT.

The chain recombines TRBV6-5 with TRBJ1-2, with 7 bases matching TRBD1. This CDR3 comprises 16 residues. Germline V lookup: CDR1 MNHEY, CDR2 SVGAGI. After removal of 2 bases from V and 4 bases from J, the junction contained 10 bases not matched to a gene. The CDR3 DNA follows: TGTGCCAGCAGTTACACAGAACAGGGGAATGGCTATGGCTACACCTTC. Amino acids: CASSYTEQGNGYGYTF.